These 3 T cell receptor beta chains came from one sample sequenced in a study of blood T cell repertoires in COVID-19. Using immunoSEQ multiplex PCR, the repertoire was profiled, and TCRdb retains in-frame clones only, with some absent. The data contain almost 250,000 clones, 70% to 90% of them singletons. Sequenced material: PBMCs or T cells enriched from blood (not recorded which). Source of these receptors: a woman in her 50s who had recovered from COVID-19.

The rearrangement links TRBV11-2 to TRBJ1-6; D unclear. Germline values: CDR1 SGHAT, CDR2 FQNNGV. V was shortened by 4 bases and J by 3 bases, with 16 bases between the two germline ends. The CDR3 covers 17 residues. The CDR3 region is CASSSPPGDVYNSPLHF. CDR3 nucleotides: TGTGCCAGCAGCTCTCCCCCCGGAGATGTCTATAATTCACCCCTCCACTTT. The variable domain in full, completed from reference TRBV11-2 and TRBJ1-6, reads EAGVAQSPRYKIIEKRQSVAFWCNPISGHATLYWYQQILGQGPKLLIQFQNNGVVDDSQLPKDRFSAERLKGVDSTLKIQPAKLEDSAVYLCASSSPPGDVYNSPLHFGNGTRLTVT.

The CDR3 DNA is TGTGCCAGCAACGCACGGGGGGGTGGCTACACCTTC. Residues: CASNARGGGYTF. This chain uses TRBV6-5 with TRBJ1-2, with D perhaps matching TRBD1 (5 bases). With 7 bases removed from V and 7 bases from J, the gap between germline ends came to 13 bases. Germline lookup yields CDR1 MNHEY and CDR2 SVGAGI. This CDR3 comprises 12 residues.

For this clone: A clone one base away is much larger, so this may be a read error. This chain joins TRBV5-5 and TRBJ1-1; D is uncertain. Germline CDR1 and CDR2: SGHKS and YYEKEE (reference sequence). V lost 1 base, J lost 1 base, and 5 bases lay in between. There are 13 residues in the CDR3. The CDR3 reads CASSLFQNTEAFF. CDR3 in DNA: TGTGCCAGCAGCTTGTTCCAGAACACTGAAGCTTTCTTT.